The rows below give T cell receptor beta chains drawn from one sample of a study of shared T cell receptors in the human thymus. The assay was immunoSEQ multiplex PCR, and TCRdb's table has in-frame clones only and misses some. The data contain around 730,000 clones, around 85% of them singletons. Another study also made use of these data, one on human thymus T cells.

Sequencing was carried out using thymocytes. The receptors were sampled from a girl less than two years old with a congenital heart defect. CDR3s include the opening cysteine and the closing phenylalanine or tryptophan. The D gene is left open where the match is weak. Clone sizes are given selectively: once, few, many, or a class where the clone is expanded.

>NA|NA|TRBV5-6|TRBJ1-1
CASSKHQVENTEAFF
TGTGCCAGCAGCAAGCACCAGGTAGAGAACACTGAAGCTTTCTTT
>NA|NA|TRBV19|TRBJ2-1
CASIGQLRSYNEQFF
TGTGCCAGTATTGGACAGCTTAGGTCCTACAATGAGCAGTTCTTC
>NA|NA|TRBV21-1|TRBJ1-1
CASSCTQILRRGTEAFF
TGTGCCAGCAGCTGCACACAAATCCTCAGGCGGGGGACTGAAGCTTTCTTT
>NA|NA|TRBV6-6|TRBJ1-2
CASSLTAGDYGYTF
TGTGCCAGCAGTCTGACAGCGGGGGACTATGGCTACACCTTC
>NA|TRBD1|TRBV13|TRBJ1-6
CASSSGQGCPPLHF
TGTGCCAGCAGCTCGGGACAGGGCTGTCCACCCCTCCACTTT
>NA|NA|TRBV7-9|TRBJ1-1
CASSPEVAGEPTEAFF
TGTGCCAGCAGCCCAGAGGTAGCCGGGGAACCCACTGAAGCTTTCTTT
>NA|TRBD1|TRBV6-1|TRBJ1-6
CASSRTGHNSPLHF
TGTGCCAGCAGTAGGACAGGGCATAATTCACCCCTCCACTTT
>NA|NA|TRBV5-1|TRBJ2-6
CASRPAGLSGANVLTF
TGCGCCAGCAGACCGGCAGGGCTGTCTGGGGCCAACGTCCTGACTTTC
>NA|NA|TRBV25-1|TRBJ1-5
CASSESERSNQPQHF
TGTGCCAGCAGTGAGTCGGAGCGAAGCAATCAGCCCCAGCATTTT
>once|NA|TRBV7-2|TRBJ1-1
CASSWGVRAEAFF
TGTGCCAGCAGTTGGGGGGTTCGGGCTGAAGCTTTCTTT
>NA|TRBD1|TRBV5-1|TRBJ1-3
CASSLVTGGRGSSGNTIYF
TGCGCCAGCAGCTTGGTGACAGGGGGCCGTGGTAGCTCTGGAAACACCATATATTTT
>NA|TRBD2|TRBV5-1|TRBJ2-3
CASSKGLAEASDTQYF
TGCGCCAGCAGCAAGGGACTAGCGGAAGCGTCGGATACGCAGTATTTT
>NA|NA|TRBV5-1|TRBJ2-7
CASSLEASHYEQYF
TGCGCCAGCAGCTTGGAAGCGTCGCACTACGAGCAGTACTTC
>NA|NA|TRBV9|TRBJ1-4
CASSAREVHTTNEKLFF
TGTGCCAGCAGCGCGAGGGAGGTACACACAACTAATGAAAAACTGTTTTTT
>NA|TRBD2|TRBV18|TRBJ2-5
CASSPTPSGEETQYF
TGTGCCAGCTCACCGACGCCTAGCGGGGAAGAGACCCAGTACTTC
>NA|TRBD1|TRBV6-1|TRBJ1-2
CASSGDLWGQGYGYTF
TGTGCCAGCAGTGGAGACCTATGGGGACAGGGCTATGGCTACACCTTC
>NA|NA|TRBV9|TRBJ1-6
CASSVDGGVHSPLHF
TGTGCCAGCAGCGTAGATGGGGGCGTCCATTCACCCCTCCACTTT
>NA|TRBD1|TRBV5-5|TRBJ2-7
CASSLTVDRGHGVEQYF
TGTGCCAGCAGCTTGACTGTGGACAGGGGGCATGGTGTCGAGCAGTACTTC
>NA|TRBD1|TRBV5-1|TRBJ1-5
CASSPGDSIAHYSNQPQHF
TGCGCCAGCAGCCCGGGGGACAGTATCGCCCACTATAGCAATCAGCCCCAGCATTTT
>NA|TRBD2|TRBV30|TRBJ2-3
CAWSAKLAGEITDTQYF
TGTGCCTGGAGTGCCAAACTAGCGGGGGAAATCACAGATACGCAGTATTTT
>once|NA|TRBV5-6|TRBJ1-5
CASSRERGGNQPQHF
TGTGCCAGCAGCAGGGAGAGGGGAGGTAATCAGCCCCAGCATTTT
>NA|NA|TRBV12-5|TRBJ2-3
CASGLTRQDTQYF
TGTGCTAGTGGTTTGACGCGACAAGATACGCAGTATTTT
>NA|NA|TRBV5-1|TRBJ1-4
CASTSTPATNEKLFF
TGCGCCAGCACCTCCACTCCCGCAACTAATGAAAAACTGTTTTTT
>NA|NA|TRBV18|TRBJ1-2
CASSPDSYGYTF
TGTGCCAGCTCACCCGACAGCTATGGCTACACCTTC
>NA|NA|TRBV5-1|TRBJ2-7
CASTIKEMVAAEQYF
TGCGCCAGCACAATTAAGGAGATGGTAGCGGCTGAGCAGTACTTC
>NA|TRBD1|TRBV30|TRBJ1-1
CAWSVGAGGRVTEAFF
TGTGCCTGGAGTGTAGGAGCAGGGGGTAGAGTCACTGAAGCTTTCTTT
>NA|NA|TRBV2|TRBJ2-2
CASSVQGTMVGELFF
TGTGCCAGCAGTGTGCAGGGGACCATGGTCGGGGAGCTGTTTTTT
>NA|TRBD2|TRBV5-1|TRBJ2-5
CASSPSGGPTLYNQETQYF
TGCGCCAGCAGCCCCAGCGGGGGGCCCACCCTTTACAATCAAGAGACCCAGTACTTC
>NA|TRBD1|TRBV15|TRBJ2-7
CATSRETGTGIYEQYF
TGTGCCACCAGCAGAGAAACCGGGACAGGGATCTACGAGCAGTACTTC
>once|NA|TRBV4-1|TRBJ1-6
CASSQEVRTYNSPLHF
TGCGCCAGCAGCCAAGAGGTCAGAACCTATAATTCACCCCTCCACTTT
>NA|NA|TRBV6-5|TRBJ2-3
CASSSPGEWSTDTQYF
TGTGCCAGCAGTTCCCCGGGGGAGTGGAGCACAGATACGCAGTATTTT
>NA|TRBD1|TRBV10-2|TRBJ1-2
CASNQGAFGYTF
TGCGCCAGCAATCAGGGGGCCTTTGGCTACACCTTC
>few|TRBD1|TRBV5-1|TRBJ1-2
CASSLNRGESGYTF
TGCGCCAGCAGCTTAAACAGGGGAGAATCTGGCTACACCTTC
>NA|TRBD2|TRBV28|TRBJ2-3
CASGGVWDTQYF
TGTGCCAGCGGGGGGGTATGGGATACGCAGTATTTT
>NA|NA|TRBV7-2|TRBJ2-1
CASSLGHKNEQFF
TGTGCCAGCAGCTTAGGACACAAGAATGAGCAGTTCTTC
>NA|TRBD1|TRBV11-2|TRBJ1-3
CASSWGQGVSYWAGNTIYF
TGTGCCAGCAGCTGGGGACAGGGTGTCTCTTACTGGGCTGGAAACACCATATATTTT
>NA|TRBD1|TRBV5-5|TRBJ1-2
CASSFGTGGFYGYTF
TGTGCCAGCAGCTTCGGGACAGGGGGTTTTTATGGCTACACCTTC
>NA|NA|TRBV5-5|TRBJ1-3
CASSLLRIDSGNTIYF
TGTGCCAGCAGCTTACTCCGAATAGACTCTGGAAACACCATATATTTT
>NA|NA|TRBV5-8|TRBJ2-2
CASSWATGNTGELFF
TGTGCCAGCAGCTGGGCGACAGGGAACACCGGGGAGCTGTTTTTT
>NA|TRBD2|TRBV4-2|TRBJ2-3
CASSQGDRGGADTQYF
TGTGCCAGCAGCCAAGGAGATCGGGGGGGGGCAGATACGCAGTATTTT
>NA|TRBD1|TRBV14|TRBJ1-4
CASSHDFAPGGEKLFF
TGTGCCAGCAGCCATGATTTCGCGCCAGGGGGGGAAAAACTGTTTTTT
>NA|TRBD2|TRBV7-6|TRBJ2-7
CASSLKAGGSYEQYF
TGTGCCAGCAGCTTAAAGGCGGGGGGATCCTACGAGCAGTACTTC
>NA|NA|TRBV15|TRBJ2-3
CARTRGLIKLYTSDTQYF
TGTGCCAGAACCAGGGGTTTGATAAAGCTATACACCTCAGATACGCAGTATTTT
>NA|NA|TRBV27|TRBJ2-7
CATTRNTGEQYF
TGTGCCACCACTAGGAATACGGGCGAGCAGTACTTC
>NA|NA|TRBV5-6|TRBJ2-5
CASSSPNQETQYF
TGTGCCAGCAGCTCCCCAAATCAAGAGACCCAGTACTTC
>NA|TRBD2|TRBV14|TRBJ2-7
CASSQGDGVGLAVYEQYF
TGTGCCAGCAGCCAAGGAGATGGGGTCGGACTAGCGGTGTACGAGCAGTACTTC
>NA|TRBD1|TRBV5-6|TRBJ1-5
CASSCRPDAGQGVGQPQHF
TGTGCCAGCAGCTGCCGACCCGACGCGGGACAGGGGGTTGGTCAGCCCCAGCATTTT
>NA|TRBD1|TRBV29-1|TRBJ1-4
CSVTGTGTRNEKLFF
TGCAGCGTAACCGGGACAGGGACAAGAAATGAAAAACTGTTTTTT
>NA|NA|TRBV5-1|TRBJ1-6
CASSLGDGVRGSPLHF
TGCGCCAGCAGCTTGGGGGATGGGGTTCGGGGTTCACCCCTCCACTTT
>NA|TRBD2|TRBV9|TRBJ2-7
CASSPATSGYEQYF
TGTGCCAGCAGCCCGGCAACTAGCGGGTACGAGCAGTACTTC
>NA|TRBD1|TRBV4-3|TRBJ1-1
CASSQGDRRPMNTEAFF
TGCGCCAGCAGCCAAGGGGACAGGAGGCCAATGAACACTGAAGCTTTCTTT
>NA|TRBD1|TRBV19|TRBJ1-2
CASSIGGGTEGYGYTF
TGTGCCAGTAGTATCGGCGGAGGGACAGAGGGCTATGGCTACACCTTC
>NA|NA|TRBV7-9|TRBJ2-6
CASSPELGADDSGANVLTF
TGTGCCAGCAGCCCCGAGCTCGGAGCGGATGACTCTGGGGCCAACGTCCTGACTTTC